One sample yielded the 10 T cell receptor beta chains listed below, sequenced in a study of breast tumors, draining lymph nodes, adjacent tissues (dated by TCRdb to between 2015 and 2016). The axillary draining lymph nodes of breast cancer patients were the source of the lymph node samples. Receptors were amplified or captured by multiplex PCR. Sequenced using an Illumina HiSeq 2000. TCRdb reran the public reads through fastp at Q25 and MiXCR, keeping productive beta chains. Each record represents a unique CDR3 protein, reported with the most common genes and DNA among its rows. This sample holds fewer than 140,000 distinct CDR3 sequences; around 30% were observed only once. Jointly, the top ten make up approximately 5% of the sample. The sample consisted of axillary lymph node tissue. The receptors were sampled from a female donor with breast cancer. Some clones in this sample may be carry-over from other donors' samples.

This clonotype was recorded at least ten times. The chain carries TRBV6-1 and TRBJ2-7; D call uncertain. The CDR3 is 13 residues long. Germline loops: CDR1 MNHNS, CDR2 SASEGT. Trimming took off 1 base at V and 0 bases at J, with 4 bases between the two ends. CDR3 amino acids: CASSEDFSYEQYF. CDR3 coding DNA: TGTGCCAGCAGTGAAGACTTCTCCTACGAGCAGTACTTC.

The chain is built from TRBV4-2 and TRBJ2-2; 9 nucleotides match TRBD1. Germline V gene sequence: CDR1 LGHNA, CDR2 YNFKEQ. The CDR3 runs 15 residues. J gave up 9 bases and V 4 bases, and 9 bases lay outside the gene matches. Here the CDR3 DNA reads TGTGCCAGCAGCCTGGGACAGGGCAACGCCAGGGAGCTGTTTTTT. This codes for CASSLGQGNARELFF.

Worth noting for this clonotype: The DNA is left out, because the CDR3 cannot be placed on it with certainty; the CDR3 is given as TCRdb lists it. The V call is TRBV20-1, the J call TRBJ2-3; whether TRBD1, the table's D call, matches the DNA was not checked. The CDR3 length is 24 residues, termini included. Germline V gene sequence: CDR1 DFQATT, CDR2 SNEGSKA (reference sequence). The CDR3 here is CSARSVDTLSYEQYFGLGTDTQYF.

The J gene is TRBJ1-4, the V gene TRBV7-2; D is ambiguous. The germline V and J ends were trimmed by 1 base and 0 bases, with 9 bases remaining between them. Germline V lookup: CDR1 SGHTA, CDR2 FQGNSA. The CDR3 is 16 residues long. Here the CDR3 DNA reads TGTGCCAGCAGCTTAGAGTCCACCTCAACTAATGAAAAACTGTTTTTT. Amino acids: CASSLESTSTNEKLFF.

This clonotype showed up many times. This rearrangement joins TRBV5-1 to TRBJ1-2, with D maybe TRBD1 (5 bases). Trimming shortened V by 0 bases and J by 2 bases, and 11 bases separated the two germline ends. This CDR3 has 15 residues. Germline V CDR1 and CDR2: SGHRS, YFSETQ. DNA of the CDR3: TGCGCCAGCAGCTTGGACCTAGGACAAAACTATGGCTACACCTTC. Amino acid sequence: CASSLDLGQNYGYTF. The full variable domain, its missing parts supplied by reference TRBV5-1 and TRBJ1-2, is KAGVTQTPRYLIKTRGQQVTLSCSPISGHRSVSWYQQTPGQGLQFLFEYFSETQRNKGNFPGRFSGRQFSNSRSEMNVSTLELGDSALYLCASSLDLGQNYGYTFGSGTRLTVV.

In its sample, this clonotype was seen many times. V gene TRBV30 combines with J gene TRBJ2-7; TRBD2 aligns across 11 bases. V trimming: 2 bases; J trimming: 3 bases; junction bases outside the gene matches: 6. The length of the CDR3 is 15 residues. Germline values: CDR1 GTSNPN, CDR2 SVGIG (reference sequence). The CDR3 nucleotides are TGTGCCTGGAGTACCGATAGCGGGAGGGTCTACGAGCAGTACTTC. Its translation is CAWSTDSGRVYEQYF.

The V call is TRBV10-3, the J call TRBJ1-5, with D maybe TRBD1 (6 bases). Trimming took 4 bases from V and 11 from J, leaving 24 bases between them. The CDR3 is 16 amino acids. In germline, CDR1 is ENHRY, CDR2 SYGVKD. The CDR3 sequence: CAISVGGGAGAETQHF. The DNA for the CDR3 is TGTGCCATCAGTGTTGGAGGGGGGGCCGGGGCAGAGACCCAGCATTTT.

The table lists this clonotype with many counts. The chain recombines TRBV20-1 with TRBJ2-5, with 10 bases that match TRBD2. Per germline, CDR1 DFQATT and CDR2 SNEGSKA (reference sequence). V gave up 6 bases and J gave up 2 bases; unmatched junction bases: 12. The CDR3 has 16 residues. The DNA of the CDR3 is TGCAGTGCCCCCGGACTAGCGGAATTTTATCAAGAGACCCAGTACTTC. The encoded protein is CSAPGLAEFYQETQYF.

This clonotype was seen repeatedly, ten times or more. The chain couples TRBV28 to TRBJ2-7; TRBD2 matches 10 bases. The CDR3 spans 15 residues. CDR1 is MDHEN, CDR2 SYDVKM, per germline. Trimming took 6 bases from V and 4 from J; bases not matched to a gene: 9. CDR3 amino acids: CASRRTGTSAYEQYF. DNA of the CDR3: TGTGCCAGCAGGCGAACCGGGACTAGCGCATACGAGCAGTACTTC. The full variable domain, its missing parts supplied by reference TRBV28 and TRBJ2-7, is DVKVTQSSRYLVKRTGEKVFLECVQDMDHENMFWYRQDPGLGLRLIYFSYDVKMKEKGDIPEGYSVSREKKERFSLILESASTNQTSMYLCASRRTGTSAYEQYFGPGTRLTVT.

This clonotype has a count of ten or more. Relative to the germline gene, one junction end is altered; a read error may explain this. This chain joins TRBV20-1 and TRBJ2-5, with 7 nucleotides matching TRBD2. This CDR3 has 11 amino acids. CDR1 and CDR2 from the germline V gene are DFQATT and SNEGSKA (reference sequence). This CDR3 reads CSAGGGETQSF. CDR3 coding DNA: TGCAGTGCTGGGGGGGGTGAGACCCAGTCCTTC.